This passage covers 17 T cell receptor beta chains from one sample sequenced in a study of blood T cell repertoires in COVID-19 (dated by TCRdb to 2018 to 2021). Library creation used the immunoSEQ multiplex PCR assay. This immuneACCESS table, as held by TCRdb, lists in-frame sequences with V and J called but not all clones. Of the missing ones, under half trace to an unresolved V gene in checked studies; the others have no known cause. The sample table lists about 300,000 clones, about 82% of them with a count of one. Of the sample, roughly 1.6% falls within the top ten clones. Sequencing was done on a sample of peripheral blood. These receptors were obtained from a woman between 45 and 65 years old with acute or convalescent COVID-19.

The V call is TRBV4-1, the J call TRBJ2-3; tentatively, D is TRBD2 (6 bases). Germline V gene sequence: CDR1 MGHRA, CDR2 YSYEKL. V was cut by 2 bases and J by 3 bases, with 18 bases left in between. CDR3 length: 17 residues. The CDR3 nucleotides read TGCGCCAGCAGCCAATTAATCGGGCGGGATAGGACAGATACGCAGTATTTT. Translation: CASSQLIGRDRTDTQYF.

CDR3 sequence (DNA): TGTGCCAGCAGAACAGGGGGCTCTTACACCGGGGAGCTGTTTTTT. Translated, it gives CASRTGGSYTGELFF. V usage is TRBV21-1 and J usage is TRBJ2-2; no check of the table's D call, TRBD1, against the DNA was made. TRBV21-1 is shown as a pseudogene. This CDR3 has 15 residues.

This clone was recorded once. The DNA of the CDR3 is TGTGCCAGCAGGCCCGGGTCCTCGAACTATGGCTACACCTTC. Translated, it gives CASRPGSSNYGYTF. The chain links TRBV7-3 to TRBJ1-2; D gene unclear. With 6 bases removed from V and 2 bases from J, the gap between germline ends came to 13 bases. Germline V CDR1 and CDR2: SGHTA, FQGTGA. The CDR3 consists of 14 residues.

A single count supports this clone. CDR3: CASTRGQGPVSFNQPQHF. The CDR3, as DNA: TGTGCCAGCACTCGAGGGCAGGGGCCGGTATCATTCAATCAGCCCCAGCATTTT. The genes are TRBV21-1 and TRBJ1-5; no check of the table's D call, TRBD1, against the DNA was made. TRBV21-1 is a pseudogene. CDR3 size: 18 residues.

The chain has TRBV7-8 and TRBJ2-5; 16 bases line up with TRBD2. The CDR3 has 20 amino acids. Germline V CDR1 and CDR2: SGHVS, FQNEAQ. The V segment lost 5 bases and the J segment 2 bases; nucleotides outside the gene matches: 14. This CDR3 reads CASSPPGTSGRGITQETQYF. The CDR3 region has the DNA TGTGCCAGCAGCCCCCCCGGGACTAGCGGGAGGGGCATAACGCAAGAGACCCAGTACTTC.

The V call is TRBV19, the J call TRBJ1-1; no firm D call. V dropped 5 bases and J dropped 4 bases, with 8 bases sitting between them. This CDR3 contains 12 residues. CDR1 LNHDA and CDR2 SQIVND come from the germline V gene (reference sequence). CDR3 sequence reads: CASSPAFTEAFF. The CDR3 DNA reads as TGTGCCAGTAGTCCCGCGTTCACTGAAGCTTTCTTT.

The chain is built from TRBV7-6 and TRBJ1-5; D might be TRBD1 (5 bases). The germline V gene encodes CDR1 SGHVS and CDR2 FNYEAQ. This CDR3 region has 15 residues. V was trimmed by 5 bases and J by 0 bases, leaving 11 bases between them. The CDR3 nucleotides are TGTGCCAGCAGCCTAGACAGTATTAGCAATCAGCCCCAGCATTTT. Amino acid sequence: CASSLDSISNQPQHF.

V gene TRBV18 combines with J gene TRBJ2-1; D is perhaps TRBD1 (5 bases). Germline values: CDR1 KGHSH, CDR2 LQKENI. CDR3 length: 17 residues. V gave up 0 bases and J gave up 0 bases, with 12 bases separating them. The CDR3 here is CASSPPDRRISYNEQFF. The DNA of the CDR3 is TGTGCCAGCTCACCACCCGACAGACGGATCTCCTACAATGAGCAGTTCTTC.

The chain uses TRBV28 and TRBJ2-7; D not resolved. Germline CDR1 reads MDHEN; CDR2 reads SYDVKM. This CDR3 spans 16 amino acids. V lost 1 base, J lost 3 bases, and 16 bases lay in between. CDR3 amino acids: CASSLFISAGIYEQYF. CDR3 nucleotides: TGTGCCAGCAGTTTATTTATATCGGCAGGTATCTACGAGCAGTACTTC.

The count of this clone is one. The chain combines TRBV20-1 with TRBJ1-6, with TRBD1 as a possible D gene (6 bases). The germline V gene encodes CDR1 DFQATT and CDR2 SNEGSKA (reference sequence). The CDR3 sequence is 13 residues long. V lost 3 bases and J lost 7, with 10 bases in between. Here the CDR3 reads CSASGQGNSPLHF. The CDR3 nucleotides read TGCAGTGCTAGTGGGCAGGGGAATTCACCCCTCCACTTT.

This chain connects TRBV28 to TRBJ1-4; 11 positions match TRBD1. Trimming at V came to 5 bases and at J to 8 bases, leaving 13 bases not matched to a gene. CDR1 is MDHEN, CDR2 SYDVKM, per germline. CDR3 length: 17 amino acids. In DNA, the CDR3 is TGTGCCAGCAGTAGGGGACAGGGGGATTACGGGGACGAAAAACTGTTTTTT. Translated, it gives CASSRGQGDYGDEKLFF. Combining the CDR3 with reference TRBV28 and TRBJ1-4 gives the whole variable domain DVKVTQSSRYLVKRTGEKVFLECVQDMDHENMFWYRQDPGLGLRLIYFSYDVKMKEKGDIPEGYSVSREKKERFSLILESASTNQTSMYLCASSRGQGDYGDEKLFFGSGTQLSVL.

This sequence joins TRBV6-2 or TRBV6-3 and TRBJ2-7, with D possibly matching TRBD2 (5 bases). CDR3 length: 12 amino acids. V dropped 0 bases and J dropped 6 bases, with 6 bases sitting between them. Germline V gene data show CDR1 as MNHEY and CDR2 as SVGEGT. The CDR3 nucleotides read TGTGCCAGCAGTTACTCGCTAGCCGAGCAGTACTTC. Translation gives CASSYSLAEQYF.

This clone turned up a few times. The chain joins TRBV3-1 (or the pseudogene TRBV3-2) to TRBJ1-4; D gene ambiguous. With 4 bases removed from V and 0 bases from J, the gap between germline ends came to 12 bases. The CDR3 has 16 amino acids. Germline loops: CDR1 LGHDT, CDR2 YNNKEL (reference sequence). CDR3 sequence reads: CASSPEESATNEKLFF. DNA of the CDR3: TGTGCCAGCAGCCCCGAGGAGAGTGCAACTAATGAAAAACTGTTTTTT.

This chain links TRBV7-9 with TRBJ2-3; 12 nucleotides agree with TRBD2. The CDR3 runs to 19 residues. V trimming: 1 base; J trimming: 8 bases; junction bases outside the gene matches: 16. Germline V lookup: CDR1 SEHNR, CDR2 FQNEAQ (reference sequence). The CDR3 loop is CASSLGASSASGRAGTQYF. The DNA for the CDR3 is TGTGCCAGCAGCTTAGGGGCAAGTTCGGCTAGCGGGAGGGCCGGTACGCAGTATTTT.

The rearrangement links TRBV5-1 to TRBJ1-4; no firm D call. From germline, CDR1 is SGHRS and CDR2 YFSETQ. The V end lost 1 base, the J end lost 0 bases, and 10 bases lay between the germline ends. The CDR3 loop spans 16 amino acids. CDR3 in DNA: TGCGCCAGCAGCTTGTCCTATCCGGCAACTAATGAAAAACTGTTTTTT. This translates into CASSLSYPATNEKLFF.

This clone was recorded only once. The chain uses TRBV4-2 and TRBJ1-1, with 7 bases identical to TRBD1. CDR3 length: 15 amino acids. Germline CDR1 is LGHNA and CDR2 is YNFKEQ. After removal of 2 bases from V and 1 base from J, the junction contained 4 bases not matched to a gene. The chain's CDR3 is CASSQNRGGNTEAFF. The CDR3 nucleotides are TGTGCCAGCAGCCAAAACAGGGGAGGGAACACTGAAGCTTTCTTT.

This CDR3 reads CASRRLAGYYEQYF. The DNA for the CDR3 is TGTGCCAGCAGAAGACTAGCGGGGTACTACGAGCAGTACTTC. This chain connects TRBV6-5 to TRBJ2-7, with TRBD2 matching 11 bases. The germline V gene encodes CDR1 MNHEY and CDR2 SVGAGI. V gave up 6 bases and J gave up 3 bases; unmatched junction bases: 4. The CDR3 length is 14 residues.